This T cell receptor (beta chain) was sequenced for a study of blood T cell repertoires in COVID-19 (dated by TCRdb to 2018 to 2020). About the study as a whole: Samples covering the acute and convalescent phases of COVID-19 were provided by collaborators in the United States, Italy and Spain. The material from the prospective study consisted of cDNA or gDNA derived from T cells, B-cell-depleted T cells, or PBMCs. Subjects who had been exposed to COVID-19, were actively infected with it, or had recovered from it provided the deeply sampled blood TCRbeta repertoires that made up the dataset. The repertoires were released in a freely available public database meant as a resource for research on the immune response to SARS-CoV-2. A de-identified subject ID, COVID-19 status, age in years and sex were almost always included in the sample metadata. Where available, HLA class I and class II types were taken from metadata supplied by the sample provider and were not determined by assay-based typing. The samples were drawn from the first 160 participants of the ongoing ImmuneRACE study and from over a thousand subjects provided by 6 global collaborators. What the authors observed across the whole study: The quantity of clinical and demographic metadata differed by source and by participant and was supplied without curation.

The immunoSEQ Assay, a bias-controlled multiplex PCR, was used to amplify TCRbeta CDR3 regions from genomic DNA. For the original study's pipeline: Nucleated cell counts per sample were estimated from amplification of reference gene primers within the assay. To quantify the absolute abundance of each unique TCRbeta CDR3 rearrangement, sequence reads were collapsed and filtered. For each sample, productive Simpson clonality was calculated as the square root of Simpson's diversity index over productive rearrangements. Drawn from immuneACCESS, this table holds only the in-frame rearrangements with V and J called that TCRdb kept. Clones are partly lost; checked studies trace under half to an unresolved V gene and leave the rest unexplained. V, J and clone size are taken as reported in that table, and D and trimming were inferred from the DNA itself. Counted in this sample were 200,000 to 250,000 clones; around 89% of them appeared once. Over 0.75% of the sample lies in the top ten.

Participants in the prospective study were enrolled through a virtual design, were aged roughly 18 to 90 years, and lived in 24 United States geographic areas. In the prospective study, cohorts were assigned on the basis of participant-reported clinical history obtained from a screening survey and a study questionnaire. Exposed participants were defined as having been in contact with someone with a PCR-confirmed or clinician-diagnosed COVID-19 case within 2 weeks of study entry. In the prospective study, mobile phlebotomists collected whole blood, serum and a nasopharyngeal or oropharyngeal swab from each participant. Over a 2-month period, participants in the prospective study had the option of providing additional blood draws and questionnaires. Before DNA extraction, blood samples from the prospective study were shipped at room temperature or frozen. A word on this clone: Its antigen is not yet known. No base quality values were provided; no much bigger clone lies one nucleotide off.

CDR3 length: 13 amino acids, cysteine to phenylalanine. Only the CDR3 part of the read is kept: 39 bases, read in frame from the first base. Trimming leaves V shorter by 5 bases and J shorter by 3 bases, with the junction holding 3 bases beyond the gene matches. Via the germline V gene (reference sequence), CDR1 is LNHDA and CDR2 SQIVND. Sequences were obtained from PBMCs or T cells enriched from blood (not recorded which). The clonotype was recovered from a man aged 45-65 years who had been exposed to COVID-19. The rearrangement joined TRBV19 to TRBJ2-5, with 7 central nucleotides matching TRBD2. Here the CDR3 is given as CASSWLAEETQYF. The DNA sequence is as follows: TGTGCCAGTAGTTGGCTAGCGGAAGAGACCCAGTACTTC.